What follows are 14 T cell receptor beta chains derived from one specimen sequenced in a study of T cell responses to AZD1222 COVID-19 vaccine. Some clones are missing from TCRdb's copy, which holds only in-frame ones; the method was immunoSEQ multiplex PCR. The repertoire holds hundreds of thousands of clones, with approximately 94% as singletons. The material was peripheral blood, obtained on day 0 of MenACWY control vaccination. These receptors were collected from an adult in good health.

The V call is TRBV7-2, the J call TRBJ1-3; TRBD1 might be the D (5 bases). Looked up from germline, CDR1 is SGHTA and CDR2 is FQGNSA. The CDR3 runs to 15 residues. V lost 4 bases, J lost 0 bases, and 10 bases lay in between. This CDR3 reads CASSSTGPSGNTIYF. For the CDR3, the DNA is TGTGCCAGCAGCTCCACAGGACCCTCTGGAAACACCATATATTTT.

The gene calls are TRBV10-3 and TRBJ2-5, with D tentatively TRBD1 (5 bases). Germline loops: CDR1 ENHRY, CDR2 SYGVKD. The length of the CDR3 is 15 residues. With 3 bases removed from V and 1 base from J, the gap between germline ends came to 12 bases. The CDR3 spells CAISDARVGQETQYF. The CDR3 region has the DNA TGTGCCATCAGTGACGCCAGGGTTGGCCAAGAGACCCAGTACTTC.

Turning to this clone: The same CDR3 can be traced to other DNA sequences in this sample. This rearrangement joins TRBV19 to TRBJ1-5; D is unclear. Germline CDR1 reads LNHDA; CDR2 reads SQIVND (reference sequence). Trimming stripped 3 bases from V and 4 bases from J, with 7 bases between. The CDR3 covers 13 residues. The CDR3 DNA reads as TGTGCCAGTAGTATTCTCGGGAATCAGCCCCAGCATTTT. It specifies CASSILGNQPQHF.

The CDR3 DNA sequence: TGTGCCAGCAGCCGATCACAGGGACTCACCGGGGAGCTGTTTTTT. The encoded protein is CASSRSQGLTGELFF. The rearrangement uses TRBV5-5 and TRBJ2-2; D may be TRBD1 or TRBD2 (6 bases each). V dropped 4 bases and J dropped 4 bases, with 14 bases sitting between them. Germline assignment: CDR1 SGHKS and CDR2 YYEKEE (reference sequence). The CDR3 is 15 amino acids. The full variable domain, with the rest looked up from reference TRBV5-5 and TRBJ2-2, is DAGVTQSPTHLIKTRGQQVTLRCSPISGHKSVSWYQQVLGQGPQFIFQYYEKEERGRGNFPDRFSARQFPNYSSELNVNALLLGDSALYLCASSRSQGLTGELFFGEGSRLTVL.

The chain employs TRBV6-2 or TRBV6-3 and TRBJ1-3; no reliable D call. This CDR3 is built from 11 residues. Germline V gene data show CDR1 as MNHEY and CDR2 as SVGEGT. V lost 5 bases and J lost 11, with 10 bases in between. The chain's CDR3 is CASSQSDAIYF. The CDR3, as DNA: TGTGCCAGCAGTCAAAGCGACGCCATATATTTT.

The chain combines TRBV28 with TRBJ1-1, with a possible D match to TRBD1 (5 bases). The germline gives CDR1 MDHEN, CDR2 SYDVKM. CDR3 length equals 14 residues. V lost 4 bases to trimming and J lost 5 bases, with 14 bases between them. CDR3 DNA: TGTGCCAGCAGTTCGGGGGGGAGGCGAACTGAAGCTTTCTTT. This translates into CASSSGGRRTEAFF.

The chain links TRBV6-5 to TRBJ1-6; D unresolved. This CDR3 contains 16 residues. CDR1 MNHEY and CDR2 SVGAGI come from the germline V gene. V lost 2 bases to trimming and J lost 8 bases, with 16 bases between them. CDR3 bases: TGTGCCAGCAGTTACGGATCAGGAAGGGTTTATTCACCCCTCCACTTT. Translating it yields CASSYGSGRVYSPLHF.

V and J are TRBV29-1 and TRBJ1-3; 8 nucleotides match TRBD1. The CDR3 length is 13 residues. V dropped 3 bases and J dropped 4; count of bases not matched to a gene: 2. The germline V gene has CDR1 SQVTM and CDR2 ANQGSEA. CDR3 loop: CSVEDRAGNTIYF. CDR3 sequence (DNA): TGCAGCGTTGAGGACAGGGCCGGAAACACCATATATTTT.

The V call is TRBV6-2 or TRBV6-3, the J call TRBJ1-5; no clear D. The CDR3 spans 17 residues. The germline gives CDR1 MNHEY, CDR2 SVGEGT. Trimming took 2 bases from V and 0 from J, leaving 14 bases between them. CDR3 DNA: TGTGCCAGCAGTTACGGGGTGGGTATGTATAGCAATCAGCCCCAGCATTTT. Translated: CASSYGVGMYSNQPQHF.

The CDR3 protein is CASSPKLNEQYF. CDR3 bases: TGTGCCAGCAGCCCAAAGCTGAACGAGCAGTACTTC. The chain is built from TRBV7-9 and TRBJ2-7, with unresolved D. The CDR3 is made up of 12 amino acids. The germline V gene has CDR1 SEHNR and CDR2 FQNEAQ (reference sequence). V gave up 5 bases and J gave up 5 bases, with 10 bases separating them.

V usage is TRBV2 and J usage is TRBJ1-1; D is unresolved. CDR3 length equals 12 residues. Germline lookup yields CDR1 SNHLY and CDR2 FYNNEI. The germline V and J ends were trimmed by 7 bases and 6 bases, with 12 bases remaining between them. In DNA, the CDR3 is TGTGCCAGCAAGGGTGACCCCTCTGAAGCTTTCTTT. Its translation: CASKGDPSEAFF.

V gene TRBV5-5 combines with J gene TRBJ1-6; D ambiguous. V lost 1 base, J lost 6 bases, and 8 bases lay in between. The CDR3 loop spans 14 amino acids. CDR1 is SGHKS, CDR2 YYEKEE, per germline (reference sequence). The CDR3 sequence: CASSLQLSNSPLHF. DNA of the CDR3: TGTGCCAGCAGCTTGCAACTGTCTAATTCACCCCTCCACTTT.

The DNA for the CDR3 is TGTGCCAGCAGGACTAGCGGGGGGGCCGGTGAGCAGTTCTTC. Residues: CASRTSGGAGEQFF. The chain couples TRBV9 to TRBJ2-1; 14 bases fit TRBD2. CDR3 length: 14 amino acids. From germline, CDR1 is SGDLS and CDR2 YYNGEE. Unmatched junction bases numbered 4, after V lost 5 bases and J lost 9 bases.

The chain links TRBV5-6 to TRBJ1-2; D is perhaps TRBD1 (5 bases). CDR1 is SGHDT and CDR2 is YYEEEE in the germline V gene. The V and J ends lost 3 bases and 6 bases respectively, with 15 bases between them. The CDR3 contains 14 residues. The CDR3: CASSWRGRPHGYTF. As DNA, the CDR3 is TGTGCCAGCAGCTGGCGGGGACGTCCTCATGGCTACACCTTC.